Listed below are T cell receptor beta chains from one sample, sequenced in a study of human T cells and chemical hapten exposure. TCRdb called the RACE reads again in MiXCR, with one record for every CDR3 protein. Of about 120,000 distinct CDR3 sequences in the sample, about 11% were seen once. The sequencing here drew on whole blood, taken in connection with sensitization to the hapten diphenylcyclopropenone (DPC). The source is a woman aged 50 to 60 with alopecia areata. Some clones in this sample may be carry-over from other donors' samples. The CDR3 runs from the conserved cysteine through the conserved F or W. The order of the fields is V gene, clone size, J gene, D gene, CDR3 DNA, CDR3 protein. The D gene is left open where the match is weak. Clone size is stated in some rows and not others, as once, few, many or a class when expanded.

V gene: TRBV24-1
clone size: NA
J gene: TRBJ1-2
D gene: NA
CDR3 DNA: TGTGCCACCGAGGATTCCAACTATGGCTACACCTTC
CDR3 protein: CATEDSNYGYTF

V gene: TRBV6-2/TRBV6-3
clone size: NA
J gene: TRBJ2-3
D gene: NA
CDR3 DNA: TGTGCCAGCGGTCGAAGCTTCACAGATACGCAGTATTTT
CDR3 protein: CASGRSFTDTQYF

V gene: TRBV7-9
clone size: NA
J gene: TRBJ2-7
D gene: NA
CDR3 DNA: TGTGCCAGCAGCTTAGCACAGGGCTACGAGCAGTACTTC
CDR3 protein: CASSLAQGYEQYF

V gene: TRBV7-2
clone size: NA
J gene: TRBJ2-5
D gene: NA
CDR3 DNA: TGTGCCAGCAGCTTCTCGGCAGGGGAAGAGACCCAGTACTTC
CDR3 protein: CASSFSAGEETQYF

V gene: TRBV7-2
clone size: many
J gene: TRBJ1-1
D gene: NA
CDR3 DNA: TGTGCCAGCAGCTTAGTCGGGACATCGAACACTGAAGCTTTCTTT
CDR3 protein: CASSLVGTSNTEAFF

V gene: TRBV7-9
clone size: NA
J gene: TRBJ1-1
D gene: NA
CDR3 DNA: TGTGCCAGCAGCTTAGCGGAACCCCAAACTGAAGCTTTCTTT
CDR3 protein: CASSLAEPQTEAFF

V gene: TRBV24-1
clone size: NA
J gene: TRBJ2-2
D gene: NA
CDR3 DNA: TGTGCCACCAGTTGGACCGGGGAGCTGTTTTTT
CDR3 protein: CATSWTGELFF

V gene: TRBV29-1
clone size: many
J gene: TRBJ2-3
D gene: NA
CDR3 DNA: TGCAGCGTTGAAGAGAACGTAAGTCCAGATACGCAGTATTTT
CDR3 protein: CSVEENVSPDTQYF

V gene: TRBV30
clone size: few
J gene: TRBJ1-1
D gene: TRBD1
CDR3 DNA: TGTGCCTGGAGTGGGACAGGGAATACTGAAGCTTTCTTT
CDR3 protein: CAWSGTGNTEAFF

V gene: TRBV12-3/TRBV12-4
clone size: many
J gene: TRBJ1-4
D gene: TRBD1
CDR3 DNA: TGTGCCAGCAGGACAGGGGGCGGAATGGAAAAACTGTTTTTT
CDR3 protein: CASRTGGGMEKLFF

V gene: TRBV19
clone size: few
J gene: TRBJ1-2
D gene: TRBD1
CDR3 DNA: TGTGCCAGTAGCCAAGACAGGGGGTTCAACTATGGCTACACCTTC
CDR3 protein: CASSQDRGFNYGYTF

V gene: TRBV19
clone size: NA
J gene: TRBJ2-1
D gene: NA
CDR3 DNA: TGTGCCAGTAGCCCAGGGGCCGTCTCCTACAATGAGCAGTTCTTC
CDR3 protein: CASSPGAVSYNEQFF

V gene: TRBV7-2
clone size: many
J gene: TRBJ2-3
D gene: NA
CDR3 DNA: TGTGCCAGCAGTCAAAACAGAGGGGCAGATACGCAGTATTTT
CDR3 protein: CASSQNRGADTQYF

V gene: TRBV27
clone size: NA
J gene: TRBJ2-7
D gene: TRBD2
CDR3 DNA: TGTGCCAGCAGTCAGAGGGGGGGGACTAGCGGGTCCTACGAGCAGTACTTC
CDR3 protein: CASSQRGGTSGSYEQYF

V gene: TRBV29-1
clone size: few
J gene: TRBJ1-1
D gene: NA
CDR3 DNA: TGCAGCGTTAACGTAGAAAGCACTGAAGCTTTCTTT
CDR3 protein: CSVNVESTEAFF

V gene: TRBV2
clone size: NA
J gene: TRBJ1-6
D gene: NA
CDR3 DNA: TGTGCCAGCAGTGAAAGGGTAGGGTCACCCCTCCACTTT
CDR3 protein: CASSERVGSPLHF

V gene: TRBV18
clone size: many
J gene: TRBJ1-1
D gene: NA
CDR3 DNA: TGTGCCAGCTCACCAAAGAACACTGAAGCTTTCTTT
CDR3 protein: CASSPKNTEAFF

V gene: TRBV20-1
clone size: many
J gene: TRBJ2-7
D gene: NA
CDR3 DNA: TGCAGTGCTAGAGCAGGGGGGGTCTACGAGCAGTACTTC
CDR3 protein: CSARAGGVYEQYF

V gene: TRBV12-3/TRBV12-4
clone size: few
J gene: TRBJ1-2
D gene: NA
CDR3 DNA: TGTGCCAGCAGGATGCCGGCGGGTAGAGACTATGGCTACACCTTC
CDR3 protein: CASRMPAGRDYGYTF

V gene: TRBV11-2
clone size: once
J gene: TRBJ2-3
D gene: NA
CDR3 DNA: TGTGCCAGCAGCCCGGATATTAGCACAGATACGCAGTATTTT
CDR3 protein: CASSPDISTDTQYF

V gene: TRBV7-9
clone size: few
J gene: TRBJ1-2
D gene: TRBD1
CDR3 DNA: TGTGCCAGCAGCCGCGACAGGGTCGCTAACTATGGCTACACCTTC
CDR3 protein: CASSRDRVANYGYTF

V gene: TRBV5-1
clone size: few
J gene: TRBJ1-4
D gene: NA
CDR3 DNA: TGCGCCAGCAGCTTCGGCGAAACCAATGAAAAACTGTTTTTT
CDR3 protein: CASSFGETNEKLFF

V gene: TRBV29-1
clone size: NA
J gene: TRBJ1-1
D gene: NA
CDR3 DNA: TGCAGCGTTGAAAGGGATGGAAAGGGCACTGAAGCTTTCTTT
CDR3 protein: CSVERDGKGTEAFF

V gene: TRBV4-2
clone size: NA
J gene: TRBJ1-4
D gene: NA
CDR3 DNA: TGTGCCAGCAGCCAAGAGGGGGGAACTAATGAAAAACTGTTTTTT
CDR3 protein: CASSQEGGTNEKLFF

V gene: TRBV3-1
clone size: NA
J gene: TRBJ1-2
D gene: NA
CDR3 DNA: TGTGCCAGCAGCCAGAGGGGGGTGGATGGCTACACCTTC
CDR3 protein: CASSQRGVDGYTF

V gene: TRBV20-1
clone size: NA
J gene: TRBJ2-6
D gene: NA
CDR3 DNA: TGCAGTGCTAGAGGAGATGGCTCTGGGGCCAACGTCCTGACTTTC
CDR3 protein: CSARGDGSGANVLTF

V gene: TRBV20-1
clone size: few
J gene: TRBJ2-7
D gene: NA
CDR3 DNA: TGCAGTGCTAGGTCCCCGGGACTCAGCTCCTACGAGCAGTACTTC
CDR3 protein: CSARSPGLSSYEQYF

V gene: TRBV20-1
clone size: many
J gene: TRBJ2-3
D gene: NA
CDR3 DNA: TGCAGTGCTGAGCGGCCGCCCTTTTCGCAGTATTTT
CDR3 protein: CSAERPPFSQYF

V gene: TRBV6-2/TRBV6-3
clone size: few
J gene: TRBJ2-1
D gene: NA
CDR3 DNA: TGTGCCAGCAGTCGGACTATAGATGAGCAGTTCTTC
CDR3 protein: CASSRTIDEQFF

V gene: TRBV20-1
clone size: few
J gene: TRBJ1-2
D gene: TRBD1
CDR3 DNA: TGCAGTGCTGACCGGGACAGGGGAGGCTATGGCTACACCTTC
CDR3 protein: CSADRDRGGYGYTF

V gene: TRBV5-6
clone size: few
J gene: TRBJ2-3
D gene: NA
CDR3 DNA: TGTGCCAGCAGGCCCCCGTCGGGAGCAACAGATACGCAGTATTTT
CDR3 protein: CASRPPSGATDTQYF

V gene: TRBV30
clone size: many
J gene: TRBJ2-1
D gene: TRBD2
CDR3 DNA: TGTGCCTGGAGTGTACAGGGACTAGCGGCCTACAATGAGCAGTTCTTC
CDR3 protein: CAWSVQGLAAYNEQFF

V gene: TRBV29-1
clone size: NA
J gene: TRBJ2-7
D gene: TRBD1
CDR3 DNA: TGCAGCGGACAGGGTGAACGCGAGCAGTACTTC
CDR3 protein: CSGQGEREQYF

V gene: TRBV27
clone size: once
J gene: TRBJ1-5
D gene: NA
CDR3 DNA: TGTGCCAGCAGTTTAACCACAGGGTATAGCAATCAGCCCCAGCATTTT
CDR3 protein: CASSLTTGYSNQPQHF

V gene: TRBV6-5
clone size: NA
J gene: TRBJ2-7
D gene: TRBD1
CDR3 DNA: TGTGCCAGCAGTCGGGACAGGACGGGGGTCGAGCAGTACTTC
CDR3 protein: CASSRDRTGVEQYF

V gene: TRBV2
clone size: many
J gene: TRBJ2-1
D gene: NA
CDR3 DNA: TGTGCCAGCAGACGAGGGAGCTCCTACAATGAGCAGTTCTTC
CDR3 protein: CASRRGSSYNEQFF

V gene: TRBV7-9
clone size: few
J gene: TRBJ2-3
D gene: NA
CDR3 DNA: TGTGCCAGCAGCTTAACCGATACCCCAGATACGCAGTATTTT
CDR3 protein: CASSLTDTPDTQYF

V gene: TRBV2
clone size: few
J gene: TRBJ1-5
D gene: TRBD1
CDR3 DNA: TGTGCCAGCAATGAAAAAGGGACAGGGCGAGGTCAGCCCCAGCATTTT
CDR3 protein: CASNEKGTGRGQPQHF

V gene: TRBV30
clone size: NA
J gene: TRBJ2-3
D gene: NA
CDR3 DNA: TGTGCCTGGAGTGTAGGGGGGAGTACCACTGATACGCAGTATTTT
CDR3 protein: CAWSVGGSTTDTQYF

V gene: TRBV7-9
clone size: NA
J gene: TRBJ2-3
D gene: TRBD1
CDR3 DNA: TGTGCCAGCAGCTTAAAGCCGGGACAGGGGACTGATACGCAGTATTTT
CDR3 protein: CASSLKPGQGTDTQYF

V gene: TRBV5-1
clone size: few
J gene: TRBJ1-6
D gene: TRBD1
CDR3 DNA: TGCGCCAGCAGCCGTACTCAGGGGGATAATTCACCCCTCCACTTT
CDR3 protein: CASSRTQGDNSPLHF

V gene: TRBV20-1
clone size: many
J gene: TRBJ2-3
D gene: TRBD2
CDR3 DNA: TGCGGTGGACTAGACGCAGATACGCAGTATTTT
CDR3 protein: CGGLDADTQYF